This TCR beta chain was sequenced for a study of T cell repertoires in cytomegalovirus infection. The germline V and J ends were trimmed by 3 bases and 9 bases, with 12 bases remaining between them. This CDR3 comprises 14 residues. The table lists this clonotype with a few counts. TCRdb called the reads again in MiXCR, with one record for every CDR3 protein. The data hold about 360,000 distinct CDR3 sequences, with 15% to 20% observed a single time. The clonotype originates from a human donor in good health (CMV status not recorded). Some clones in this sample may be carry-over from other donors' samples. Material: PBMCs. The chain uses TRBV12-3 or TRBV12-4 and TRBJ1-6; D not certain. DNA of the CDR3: TGTGCCAGCAGTTTTGGAGTCCGGGGTTCACCCCTCCACTTT. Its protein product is CASSFGVRGSPLHF.